This T cell receptor beta chain was found in a study of T-cell reconstitution after alpha-beta-depleted transplantation in children. Molecular barcoding with unique molecular identifiers was used for the TCRbeta library. TCRdb re-derived calls from the PCR reads in MiXCR, one entry per CDR3 protein. The sample has approximately 240,000 distinct CDR3 sequences, over 9.5% seen once. CDR1 and CDR2 from the germline V gene are LGHNA and YSLEER. The V segment lost 6 bases and the J segment 7 bases; nucleotides outside the gene matches: 13. This CDR3 region has 17 residues. This clonotype was detected ten times or more.

The source is a human donor who donated a stem cell graft to a child with SCID. The source material was PBMCs from the stem cell graft donor, sampled from the stem cell graft. The gene calls are TRBV4-3 and TRBJ1-6; 9 nucleotides agree with TRBD1. The CDR3 spells CASSLIPPGTGNSPLHF. The CDR3 bases are TGCGCCAGCAGTCTCATACCCCCCGGGACAGGGAATTCACCCCTCCACTTT.